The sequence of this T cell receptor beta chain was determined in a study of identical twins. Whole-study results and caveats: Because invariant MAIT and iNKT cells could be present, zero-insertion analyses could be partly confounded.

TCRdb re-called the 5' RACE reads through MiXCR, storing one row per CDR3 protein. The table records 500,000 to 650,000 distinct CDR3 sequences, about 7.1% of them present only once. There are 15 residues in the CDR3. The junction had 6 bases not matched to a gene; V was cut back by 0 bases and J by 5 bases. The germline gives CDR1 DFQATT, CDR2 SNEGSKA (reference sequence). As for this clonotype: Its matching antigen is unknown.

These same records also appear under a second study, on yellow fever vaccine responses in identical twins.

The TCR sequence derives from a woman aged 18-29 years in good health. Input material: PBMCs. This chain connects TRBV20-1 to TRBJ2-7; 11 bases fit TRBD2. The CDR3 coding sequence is TGCAGTGCTAGAGATAGCGGGAGGGCCTTGGACGAGCAGTACTTC. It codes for CSARDSGRALDEQYF.